The clone carrying this TCR beta chain was counted many times. Antigen: not known. As the library was built, unique molecular identifiers were attached to individual cDNA molecules. Original data processing: TCRs per sample had a median of around 98,000 and ranged from 23,224 to 690,600. TCRdb reprocessed the 5' RACE reads with MiXCR, giving one entry per CDR3 protein. These V and J calls originate from TCRdb's pipeline instead of the authors' own analysis. This table holds under 85,000 distinct CDR3 sequences, roughly 7.7% found once. Total RNA extraction was carried out from unfractionated whole blood. The germline V gene has CDR1 MNHEY and CDR2 SVGEGT. The CDR3 loop spans 15 amino acids. The V and J ends lost 5 bases and 3 bases, in that order; junction bases with no gene match: 9. This sample was included in a study of human T cells and chemical hapten exposure. General study points: No change in TCRs above 1 in 1000 frequency was produced by DPC sensitization.

The J gene is TRBJ1-1, the V gene TRBV6-2 or TRBV6-3; TRBD1 aligns across 7 bases. This clonotype was sampled from a male donor in good health. The CDR3 DNA follows: TGTGCCAGCAGTCGCAGGACAGGAGGCGACACTGAAGCTTTCTTT. The encoded protein is CASSRRTGGDTEAFF.